Listed here is a single T cell receptor beta chain. The antigen is unknown. Only in-frame clones appear in the TCRdb table, and some are missing; sequencing was by immunoSEQ multiplex PCR. The sample consists of fewer than 30,000 clones, roughly 85% of them appearing once. Germline V gene sequence: CDR1 KGHSH, CDR2 LQKENI. The CDR3 has 14 residues. The germline V and J ends were trimmed by 5 bases and 5 bases, with 15 bases remaining between them. The sample originates from a study of T cells in narcolepsy. The study, taken as a whole, reports: Some memory CD4+ repertoires had no autoreactive clone sequences. Comparing one patient's CSF and blood CD4+ clonotypes highlighted HCRT- and TRIB2-specific autoreactive clonotypes.

V usage is TRBV18 and J usage is TRBJ1-1; tentatively, D is TRBD1 (5 bases). The clonotype originates from a human donor with narcolepsy. Sequenced: CD45RA- memory CD4+ T cells from PBMCs. The CDR3: CASSSSRGGTEAFF. For the CDR3, the DNA is TGTGCCAGCTCAAGTTCAAGGGGAGGGACTGAAGCTTTCTTT.